Listed below are T cell receptor beta chains from one sample, sequenced in a study of cytomegalovirus exposure and HLA in healthy donors. Assay: immunoSEQ multiplex PCR; the TCRdb copy retains only in-frame clones and omits some. This sample has 110,000 or so clones, with roughly nine tenths found just once. The sample consisted of PBMCs. All receptors derive from a woman under 30 in good health and CMV-seropositive. Each CDR3 is given with its conserved first and last residue. The order of the fields is V gene, D gene, clone size, J gene, CDR3 protein, CDR3 DNA. A D gene is named only where the DNA matches it firmly. Rows give clone size only sometimes, using once, few, many, or a class for an expanded clone.

TRBV27	TRBD2	.	TRBJ2-2	CASSLWGRAGELFF	TGTGCCAGCAGTTTATGGGGGAGGGCCGGGGAGCTGTTTTTT
TRBV5-6	.	.	TRBJ1-3	CASSLNRNTIYF	TGTGCCAGCAGCTTGAACAGAAACACCATATATTTT
TRBV5-1	.	.	TRBJ2-1	CASSLRLDNEQFF	TGCGCCAGCAGCTTGAGACTGGACAATGAGCAGTTCTTC
TRBV5-1	.	.	TRBJ1-4	CASSVGATNEKLFF	TGCGCCAGCAGCGTCGGTGCAACTAATGAAAAACTGTTTTTT
TRBV5-1	.	.	TRBJ1-1	CASSPVGRTENTEAFF	TGCGCCAGCAGCCCTGTGGGACGGACAGAGAACACTGAAGCTTTCTTT
TRBV7-2	.	.	TRBJ2-3	CASSYDSYRTDTQYF	TGTGCCAGCAGCTACGACAGTTATCGCACAGATACGCAGTATTTT
TRBV28	.	.	TRBJ1-2	CASTQPGGIYGYTF	TGTGCCAGCACCCAGCCGGGGGGGATCTATGGCTACACCTTC
TRBV5-6	.	.	TRBJ2-7	CASSPIGAYEQYF	TGTGCCAGCAGCCCGATCGGGGCCTACGAGCAGTACTTC
TRBV11-2	TRBD2	.	TRBJ2-1	CASSLNRAGGSSYNEQFF	TGTGCCAGCAGCTTAAATCGGGCTGGCGGGAGTTCCTACAATGAGCAGTTCTTC
TRBV28	TRBD1	.	TRBJ2-3	CASSLVGPRTGDTDTQYF	TGTGCCAGCAGTTTGGTGGGGCCTCGGACAGGGGACACAGATACGCAGTATTTT
TRBV25-1	TRBD2	.	TRBJ2-7	CASSEGREERKYEQYF	TGTGCCAGCAGTGAAGGGAGGGAGGAGAGAAAGTACGAGCAGTACTTC
TRBV19	.	.	TRBJ1-4	CASRLGEKLFF	TGTGCCAGTAGACTCGGTGAAAAACTGTTTTTT
TRBV9	.	.	TRBJ2-3	CASSVGRTHTDTQYF	TGTGCCAGCAGCGTAGGGCGGACACACACAGATACGCAGTATTTT
TRBV5-1	.	.	TRBJ2-6	CASSLAGRVGANVLTF	TGCGCCAGCAGCTTGGCCGGCAGGGTTGGGGCCAACGTCCTGACTTTC
TRBV25-1	.	once	TRBJ2-3	CASSASTDTQYF	TGTGCCAGCAGTGCCTCGACAGATACGCAGTATTTT
TRBV13	.	.	TRBJ2-7	CASSLSPSDEQYF	TGTGCCAGCAGCTTAAGTCCGAGCGACGAGCAGTACTTC
TRBV6-1	TRBD1	once	TRBJ1-3	CASSEAGTGGNTIYF	TGTGCCAGCAGTGAAGCGGGGACAGGGGGAAACACCATATATTTT
TRBV30	.	.	TRBJ2-2	CAWTKHREGELFF	TGTGCCTGGACTAAACACAGGGAGGGGGAGCTGTTTTTT
TRBV9	TRBD1	.	TRBJ2-1	CASSGPQGDEQFF	TGTGCCAGCAGCGGGCCCCAGGGGGATGAGCAGTTCTTC
TRBV28	.	few	TRBJ1-2	CASSLARDYGYTF	TGTGCCAGCAGTTTAGCCAGGGACTATGGCTACACCTTC
TRBV28	.	.	TRBJ1-5	CASSLWTGTGNQPQHF	TGTGCCAGCAGTTTATGGACGGGAACGGGCAATCAGCCCCAGCATTTT